One sample yielded the 22 T cell receptor beta chains listed below, sequenced in a study of tumor-infiltrating lymphocytes in primary liver carcinoma. Total RNA and DNA came together from roughly 20-30 mg of bulk tissue without cell sorting. cDNA specific to TCR beta was made from 500 ng of total RNA, with a constant-region primer employed for priming. Three nested multiplex PCR rounds, a slightly modified ARM-PCR method, built the TCR beta libraries. The opening two PCR rounds, around 11 cycles each, paired TRBV1-TRBV30 forward primers with a C-beta reverse primer. TCRdb reprocessed the multiplex PCR reads via MiXCR and lists one record per CDR3 protein. The sample lists some 21,000 distinct CDR3 sequences, roughly 85% occurring once. Specimen: liver tumor tissue from sampling region 1. Described subset: tumor region T1, superior pole. Receptor source: a woman aged 25 to 39 with primary liver carcinoma and hepatitis B virus infection.

This clonotype was recorded many times. The gene calls are TRBV24-1 and TRBJ1-1; 9 bases line up with TRBD1. This CDR3 has 14 amino acids. From germline, CDR1 is KGHDR and CDR2 SFDVKD. V shed 6 bases and J 4 bases; nucleotides not matched to a gene: 5. The chain's CDR3 is CATSSGTGSTEAFF. As DNA, the CDR3 is TGTGCCACCAGTTCCGGGACAGGGAGCACTGAAGCTTTCTTT.

On this clonotype itself: This may stem from a read error, because a much larger clone lies one nucleotide away. The chain combines TRBV11-2 with TRBJ2-6; the D is unclear. CDR1 is SGHAT and CDR2 is FQNNGV in the germline V gene. The CDR3 has 14 residues. The germline V and J ends were trimmed by 3 bases and 3 bases, with 6 bases remaining between them. CDR3 DNA: TGTGCCAGCAGCTTCGAGTATGGGGCCAACGTCCTGACTTTC. It codes for CASSFEYGANVLTF. Together with reference TRBV11-2 and TRBJ2-6, the CDR3 gives the full variable domain: EAGVAQSPRYKIIEKRQSVAFWCNPISGHATLYWYQQILGQGPKLLIQFQNNGVVDDSQLPKDRFSAERLKGVDSTLKIQPAKLEDSAVYLCASSFEYGANVLTFGAGSRLTVL.

This rearrangement joins TRBV28 to TRBJ1-5; the D gene is possibly TRBD1 (6 bases). Near its end, the DNA agrees better with TRBJ2-3, so the J call may be wrong. Germline V gives CDR1 MDHEN, CDR2 SYDVKM. The CDR3 is 12 residues long. As DNA, the CDR3 is TGTGCCAGCAGTCTCTCCGTGACAGGCCAGTATTTT. This translates into CASSLSVTGQYF.

Regarding this clonotype: The CDR3 ends on some other residue instead of the conserved phenylalanine or tryptophan, so this is likely a read error. V and J are TRBV11-2 and TRBJ2-1; a weak D match, TRBD2 (6 bases). The CDR3 totals 16 residues. Germline V CDR1 and CDR2: SGHAT, FQNNGV. V dropped 5 bases and J dropped 4 bases, with 18 bases sitting between them. This CDR3 is CASSTSLVGGYNEQFS. The CDR3 DNA reads TGTGCCAGCAGCACCTCTCTTGTGGGAGGATACAATGAGCAGTTCTCC.

In the case of this clonotype: At one end, the junction sequence differs from germline, possibly due to a read error. The chain couples TRBV11-3 to TRBJ2-1; D is unclear. There are 16 residues in the CDR3. Germline lookup yields CDR1 SGHNT and CDR2 YENEEA. CDR3 DNA: TGTGCAAGCACTTCAACGGAACACGGCTTCTTGGATGAGCAGTTCTTC. This codes for CASTSTEHGFLDEQFF.

This clonotype showed up many times. This chain connects TRBV28 to TRBJ1-6, with TRBD1 as a possible D gene (6 bases). The CDR3 covers 15 residues. V was cut by 5 bases and J by 4 bases, with 12 bases left in between. CDR1 MDHEN and CDR2 SYDVKM come from the germline V gene. CDR3 nucleotide sequence: TGTGCCAGCAGTCAAGGGACATCATATAATTCACCCCTCCACTTT. As protein: CASSQGTSYNSPLHF.

In regard to this clonotype: Likely a read error: the CDR3 ends without its conserved phenylalanine or tryptophan. The V and J genes are TRBV12-3 or TRBV12-4 and TRBJ2-5; D possibly corresponds to TRBD2 (6 bases). The CDR3 contains 15 residues. CDR3 bases: TGTGACAGCAACACCTATCCCGGGAGCGAAGAGACCCAGTACTTG. Translating gives CDSNTYPGSEETQYL.

V is TRBV6-1 and J is TRBJ2-7; D gene ambiguous. The length of the CDR3 is 14 residues. V was trimmed by 3 bases and J by 2 bases, leaving 11 bases between them. Germline CDR1 reads MNHNS; CDR2 reads SASEGT. The CDR3 coding sequence is TGTGCCAGCAGTGACTTCGGGCCGCCCTACGAGCAGTACTTC. Translating it yields CASSDFGPPYEQYF.

This clonotype was detected once. At one of its ends the junction is not consistent with the germline gene, which may arise from a read error. The chain is built from TRBV7-8 and TRBJ2-3, with 7 bases fitting TRBD2. Germline CDR1 SGHVS, CDR2 FQNEAQ. CDR3 length: 16 residues. CDR3 nucleotide sequence: TGTGCGAGCAGCTTAGGAGTGGGAGGGCCTAGTGATACGCAGTATTTT. It specifies CASSLGVGGPSDTQYF.

V and J are TRBV30 and TRBJ2-2, with 11 nucleotides matching TRBD2. In germline, CDR1 is GTSNPN, CDR2 SVGIG (reference sequence). Trimming removed 5 bases from V and 7 bases from J; junction bases left unmatched: 9. The CDR3 contains 15 residues. This CDR3 is CAWATSGIVSGELFF. CDR3 DNA sequence: TGTGCCTGGGCGACTAGCGGGATTGTCAGCGGGGAGCTGTTTTTT. Combining the CDR3 with reference TRBV30 and TRBJ2-2 gives the whole variable domain SQTIHQWPATLVQPVGSPLSLECTVEGTSNPNLYWYRQAAGRGLQLLFYSVGIGQISSEVPQNLSASRPQDRQFILSSKKLLLSDSGFYLCAWATSGIVSGELFFGEGSRLTVL.

The J gene is TRBJ2-7, the V gene TRBV12-3 or TRBV12-4; weak D call: TRBD2 (5 bases). The CDR3 runs 12 residues. Trimming shortened V by 8 bases and J by 2 bases, and 10 bases separated the two germline ends. The CDR3 reads CASGSVAYEQYF. CDR3 nucleotides: TGTGCCAGCGGTAGCGTCGCCTACGAGCAGTACTTC.

A note on this clonotype: At one boundary the junction diverges from the germline segment, which might be a read error. The V gene is TRBV4-3, the J gene TRBJ1-2, with no clear D. This CDR3 comprises 14 residues. CDR1 is LGHNA and CDR2 is YSLEER in the germline V gene. The CDR3 nucleotides read TGCGCCAGCAACGCTGAGCTGGAGATCTATGGTTACACCTTC. Translating gives CASNAELEIYGYTF.

This chain joins TRBV11-2 and TRBJ1-2; 7 positions match TRBD1. Germline CDR1 SGHAT, CDR2 FQNNGV. The CDR3 has 15 residues. The junction had 12 bases not matched to a gene; V was cut back by 5 bases and J by 6 bases. Here the CDR3 reads CASSPPQGNGDGYTF. CDR3 sequence (DNA): TGTGCCAGCAGCCCCCCACAGGGGAACGGCGATGGCTACACCTTC.

Comments on this clonotype: A much larger clonotype is one base distant, so this may be a read error. V and J are TRBV29-1 and TRBJ1-5, with 7 bases aligning to TRBD1. The CDR3 is made up of 13 amino acids. Per germline, CDR1 SQVTM and CDR2 ANQGSEA. In DNA form, the CDR3 reads TGCAGTGTTGCACAGGGGCCGGATCAGCCCCAGCATTTT. It yields the protein CSVAQGPDQPQHF. Complete variable domain (other parts from reference TRBV29-1 and TRBJ1-5): SAVISQKPSRDICQRGTSLTIQCQVDSQVTMMFWYRQQPGQSLTLIATANQGSEATYESGFVIDKFPISRPNLTFSTLTVSNMSPEDSSIYLCSVAQGPDQPQHFGDGTRLSIL.

As concerns this clonotype: Without the conserved terminal phenylalanine or tryptophan, this CDR3 likely stems from a read error. The DNA is omitted, as the CDR3 cannot be located on it reliably, and the CDR3 follows TCRdb's listing. CDR3 region: CVWSVGGRLQNTESFY. V usage is TRBV30 and J usage is TRBJ1-1. Germline CDR1 and CDR2: GTSNPN and SVGIG (reference sequence). The CDR3 is 16 residues long, ends included.

CDR3 DNA sequence: TGTGCTAACAGTTCCATCTTAGACAGGGGAGGCCAGATAGCGCAGTATTTT. It specifies CANSSILDRGGQIAQYF. V and J are TRBV6-6 and TRBJ2-3, with TRBD1 matching over 8 bases. Germline V gives CDR1 MNHNY, CDR2 SVGAGI (reference sequence). The CDR3 is made up of 17 amino acids.

This clonotype has more than one count but fewer than ten. A read error may produce the germline difference seen at one junction end. CDR3 region: CSVEAGSTEALF. The CDR3 nucleotides are TGCAGCGTCGAAGCAGGGAGCACTGAAGCTCTCTTT. The chain carries TRBV29-1 and TRBJ1-1, with D perhaps matching TRBD1 (5 bases). There are 12 residues in the CDR3. Germline CDR1 reads SQVTM; CDR2 reads ANQGSEA.

In the case of this clonotype: The junction departs from germline at one end; a sequencing error may be responsible. The V and J genes are TRBV7-9 and TRBJ2-3, with 11 bases lining up with TRBD2. Per germline, CDR1 SEHNR and CDR2 FQNEAQ (reference sequence). CDR3 length equals 16 residues. CDR3 region: CGSSLILAGATDTQYF. DNA for the CDR3: TGTGGCAGCAGCCTAATACTAGCGGGGGCCACAGATACGCAGTATTTT.

Points on this clonotype: One junction end disagrees with the germline gene, perhaps due to a read error. V usage is TRBV6-1 and J usage is TRBJ2-4; TRBD2 might be the D (6 bases). The germline V gene encodes CDR1 MNHNS and CDR2 SASEGT. The CDR3 is made up of 17 amino acids. CDR3 coding DNA: TGTGGCATTTGTGGGCGGAGGGTCCTGGTAGCCAAAGACATTCAGTACTTC. As protein: CGICGRRVLVAKDIQYF.

On this clonotype itself: Mismatch with germline at one junction end may stem from a read error. This chain links TRBV11-2 with TRBJ1-4; TRBD1 might be the D (5 bases). Germline values: CDR1 SGHAT, CDR2 FQNNGV. The CDR3 contains 11 residues. In DNA form, the CDR3 reads TGTGCCAGTAGCCCCTGGGGGGAAAACTGTTTT. Translation gives CASSPWGENCF.

Concerning this clonotype itself: This CDR3 fails to terminate in the conserved phenylalanine or tryptophan, so it likely reflects a read error. The genes are TRBV11-2 and TRBJ1-6; 7 positions match TRBD1. Germline trimming cut 8 bases from V and 6 bases from J; bases unmatched to any gene: 10. CDR3 length equals 15 residues. Germline V lookup: CDR1 SGHAT, CDR2 FQNNGV. Here the CDR3 DNA reads TGTGCCAGCCCTATCACACAGGGGACTAATTCACCCCTCCACTCT. Translation gives CASPITQGTNSPLHS.

This clonotype was seen many times. The chain joins TRBV25-1 to TRBJ2-3; D gene ambiguous. Germline values: CDR1 MGHDK, CDR2 SYGVNS. Trimming shortened V by 8 bases and J by 6 bases, and 9 bases separated the two germline ends. This CDR3 is 11 amino acids long. CDR3 DNA: TGTGCCAGCGGGATAATGGATACGCAGTATTTT. This encodes CASGIMDTQYF.